This T cell receptor (beta chain) came from a study of shared clonotypes between healthy human individuals. Study-level information: Three plates each covered CD4 naive and memory; CD8 naive two, CD8 memory one.

Remarks on this clone: Antigen unknown. This sequence may be a read error, since a much larger clone differs from it by one base.

In the naive CD8 group, cells lacked CD45RO and were positively selected for CCR7, so terminally differentiated effector memory CD45RA+ cells were left out. Trimming shortened V by 4 bases and J by 5 bases, and 6 bases separated the two germline ends. In germline, CDR1 is SGHNT, CDR2 YYREEE (reference sequence). The CDR3 loop spans 12 amino acids. Only in-frame clones appear in the TCRdb table, and some are missing; sequencing was by immunoSEQ multiplex PCR. The table lists more than 600,000 clones, around 92% of them singletons. General study results and limits: Across subsets, estimated richness was generally greater for naive than for memory populations.

The receptor was derived from a man aged 25 to 40 in good health. Sequenced: naive CD8+ T cells sorted from blood. The gene calls are TRBV5-4 and TRBJ2-2; no reliable D call. CDR3 amino acids: CASSPRTGELFF. DNA of the CDR3: TGTGCCAGCAGCCCCAGGACCGGGGAGCTGTTTTTT.